These 14 T cell receptor beta chains originate from one sample sequenced in a study of post-analysis software for immune sequencing data. Study-level findings and limits: When patients were compared with controls, four to six TRBV segments were more frequent, TRBV5-6, TRBV5-1 and TRBV20-1 among them.

Unique molecular identifiers tagged the TCR beta cDNA libraries. TCRdb processed the PCR reads anew with MiXCR; each CDR3 protein has one entry. The sample has roughly 800,000 distinct CDR3 sequences, about 27% seen once; the top ten hold approximately 0.55%. These receptors are not linked to any known antigen. The sample comprised blood. The receptors were gathered from a girl aged 10 to 17 with multiple sclerosis.

The V and J genes are TRBV20-1 and TRBJ2-7; 8 nucleotides match TRBD2. Germline trimming cut 5 bases from V and 3 bases from J; bases unmatched to any gene: 12. CDR1 and CDR2 from the germline V gene are DFQATT and SNEGSKA (reference sequence). The CDR3 is 15 residues long. The CDR3, as DNA: TGCAGTGCTTCGACCAACGAGCGGGAGTACTACGAGCAGTACGTC. This codes for CSASTNEREYYEQYV.

This chain connects TRBV2 to TRBJ2-5; the D is unclear. Trimming left V 4 bases short and J 1 base short, with 7 bases between. This CDR3 has 13 residues. Germline V gene lookup returns CDR1 SNHLY and CDR2 FYNNEI. This CDR3 is CASSVRLQETQYF. DNA of the CDR3: TGTGCCAGCAGTGTTCGGCTCCAAGAGACCCAGTACTTC.

Only one count was recorded for this clonotype. The rearrangement uses TRBV6-6 and TRBJ2-3; 9 bases align to TRBD1. V shed 5 bases and J 1 base; nucleotides not matched to a gene: 7. This CDR3 has 16 residues. Germline values: CDR1 MNHNY, CDR2 SVGAGI (reference sequence). The CDR3 here is CASSPGQGRGTDTQYF. Written as DNA, the CDR3 is TGTGCCAGCAGTCCAGGACAGGGGAGAGGCACAGATACGCAGTATTTT.

There are a few counts of this clonotype. The CDR3 is CSVVQGPYEQFF. As DNA, the CDR3 is TGCAGCGTTGTTCAGGGGCCTTATGAGCAGTTCTTC. This rearrangement joins TRBV29-1 to TRBJ2-1, with a tentative D call TRBD1 (6 bases). V was cut by 4 bases and J by 8 bases, with 12 bases left in between. This CDR3 spans 12 amino acids. The germline gives CDR1 SQVTM, CDR2 ANQGSEA.

This sequence joins TRBV29-1 and TRBJ2-3; 13 bases match TRBD2. Losses at the gene ends were 5 bases for V and 6 bases for J; bases not matched to a gene: 8. This CDR3 has 15 residues. From germline, CDR1 is SQVTM and CDR2 ANQGSEA. The CDR3 here is CSVRTSGSRLDTQYF. The CDR3 region has the DNA TGCAGCGTTCGGACTAGCGGGAGCCGGTTGGATACGCAGTATTTT.

The CDR3 protein is CASSGSRTGGSYEQYF. Here the CDR3 DNA reads TGTGCCAGCAGTGGTTCTAGGACAGGGGGGTCCTACGAGCAGTACTTC. The chain is built from TRBV2 and TRBJ2-7, with TRBD1 matching 10 bases. The CDR3 is 16 amino acids. With V trimmed by 4 bases and J by 1 base, 7 bases remained unmatched. The germline gives CDR1 SNHLY, CDR2 FYNNEI.

In its sample, this clonotype was seen a few times. V usage is TRBV20-1 and J usage is TRBJ2-5, with D perhaps matching TRBD1 (5 bases). CDR3 length: 14 amino acids. Deletions cut 1 base from V and 2 bases from J, with 11 bases between. Germline V lookup: CDR1 DFQATT, CDR2 SNEGSKA (reference sequence). Here the CDR3 reads CSARVQGIQETQYF. DNA for the CDR3: TGCAGTGCTAGAGTGCAGGGAATACAAGAGACCCAGTACTTC.

This clonotype was seen only a few times. V and J are TRBV13 and TRBJ2-5; D is unresolved. V shed 8 bases and J shed 2 bases, with 9 bases lying between them. This CDR3 is 12 amino acids long. In germline, CDR1 is PRHDT, CDR2 FYEKMQ (reference sequence). The CDR3 reads CASGEWQETQYF. Written as DNA, the CDR3 is TGTGCCAGCGGAGAGTGGCAAGAGACCCAGTACTTC. The complete variable domain, with remaining parts taken from reference TRBV13 and TRBJ2-5, reads AAGVIQSPRHLIKEKRETATLKCYPIPRHDTVYWYQQGPGQDPQFLISFYEKMQSDKGSIPDRFSAQQFSDYHSELNMSSLELGDSALYFCASGEWQETQYFGPGTRLLVL.

Written as DNA, the CDR3 is TGTGCCAGCAGTTACGGCGAGGGTGCTTCCTATGGCTACACCTTC. Translated: CASSYGEGASYGYTF. The V gene is TRBV6-2 or TRBV6-3, the J gene TRBJ1-2; D unclear. Looked up from germline, CDR1 is MNHEY and CDR2 is SVGEGT. V lost 2 bases, J lost 4 bases, and 14 bases lay in between. There are 15 residues in the CDR3.

The rearrangement joins TRBV7-2 to TRBJ2-3, with no clear D. Trimming took 1 base from V and 11 from J, leaving 13 bases between them. CDR3 length equals 13 residues. In germline, CDR1 is SGHTA, CDR2 FQGNSA. CDR3 loop: CASSLGGEMGQYF. In DNA, the CDR3 is TGTGCCAGCAGCTTAGGAGGAGAGATGGGGCAGTATTTT.

This clonotype appeared a few times. The chain combines TRBV20-1 with TRBJ2-1; no firm D call. This CDR3 has 17 amino acids. V dropped 5 bases and J dropped 4 bases, with 24 bases sitting between them. Per the germline V gene, CDR1 is DFQATT and CDR2 is SNEGSKA (reference sequence). CDR3 sequence: CSADRSGSLKIYNEQFF. The CDR3 nucleotides are TGCAGTGCTGATCGTTCGGGTAGCTTGAAGATTTACAATGAGCAGTTCTTC.

The genes are TRBV5-1 and TRBJ2-5, with TRBD1 matching over 7 bases. The closer fit of TRBJ2-7 to the DNA end suggests the J call may be wrong. This CDR3 comprises 14 residues. Germline V lookup: CDR1 SGHRS, CDR2 YFSETQ. The CDR3 region has the DNA TGCGCCAGCAGCTGCCAGGGGGACAACGACGAGCAGTACTTC. Residues: CASSCQGDNDEQYF.

V gene TRBV20-1 combines with J gene TRBJ1-2; 8 bases line up with TRBD1. The length of the CDR3 is 15 residues. With 0 bases clipped from V and 4 bases from J, the junction kept 7 bases outside the gene matches. Germline assignment: CDR1 DFQATT and CDR2 SNEGSKA (reference sequence). CDR3 protein: CSARDPRGPAYGYTF. The CDR3 DNA follows: TGCAGTGCTAGAGATCCCAGGGGGCCGGCCTATGGCTACACCTTC.

This clonotype was counted only a few times. The rearrangement joins TRBV7-9 to TRBJ2-1; 14 bases agree with TRBD2. This CDR3 has 16 amino acids. V shed 5 bases, J shed 5 bases, and the junction held 5 bases outside the gene matches. CDR1 is SEHNR, CDR2 FQNEAQ, per germline (reference sequence). The CDR3 spells CASSHRLAGGNNEQFF. The CDR3, as DNA: TGTGCCAGCAGCCACAGACTAGCGGGGGGGAACAATGAGCAGTTCTTC.